Listed below are T cell receptor beta chains from one sample, sequenced in a study of blood T cells in healthy people across ages. Via MiXCR, TCRdb re-called the 5' RACE reads, giving one row per CDR3 protein. The table shows about 1.5 million distinct CDR3 sequences, with about 43% occurring only once. The source material was blood. The source is a woman under 30 in good health. CDR3s include the opening cysteine and the closing phenylalanine or tryptophan. Fields, in order: CDR3 length, V gene, CDR3 protein.

15 TRBV3-1 CASSFSPGLAGEQYF
16 TRBV13 CASSLWGQGTHNERFF
15 TRBV5-5 CASSDGRTGANVLTF
15 TRBV5-1 CASSLGPYEDNEQFF
13 TRBV6-5 CASSKHTKNIQYF
15 TRBV12-3/TRBV12-4 CASTRSGSGAREQYF
12 TRBV27 CASSRPGGTQYF
18 TRBV28 CASRAQGAQLYSNQPQHF
14 TRBV6-6 CASSYSENTGELFF
15 TRBV4-2 CASSSGTSFNSPLHF
16 TRBV5-1 CASSLMLGGSIHEQYF
18 TRBV28 CASSPTGTDFSGANVPTF
17 TRBV7-8 CASSLAIDPGRIYGYTF
13 TRBV4-2 CASGQGDTGELFF
14 TRBV14 CASSLTRTYSPPHF
12 TRBV29-1 CSAVDRGETQYF
16 TRBV4-1 CASSQDAGAQYNEQFF
17 TRBV3-1 CASSQVKTSGTQESQYF
14 TRBV20-1 CSASQGQSTDTQYF
13 TRBV3-1 CASSQRGLNEQFF
16 TRBV6-2/TRBV6-3 CASSYRPQGPNTEAFF
15 TRBV3-1 CASSPQTSGEGEQYF
14 TRBV20-1 CSARVAILSYEQYF
14 TRBV6-5 CASSPRSLNTEAFF
13 TRBV6-1 CASSRDLPYEQYF
15 TRBV20-1 CSARSLAGWGNEQFF
13 TRBV2 CASEGEVNQPQHF
19 TRBV5-6 CASSRSLAGGGSGANVLTF
14 TRBV29-1 CSVGGGLSTDTQYF
14 TRBV6-5 CASSHGTGFYEQYF
15 TRBV7-9 CASSGEGPLLNIQYF
16 TRBV4-1 CASSQDPRAGTNIQYF
14 TRBV20-1 CSAKGTSGSETQYF
15 TRBV20-1 CSAPGLAGGPNEQYF
14 TRBV27 CASSYGRSNSPLHF
15 TRBV2 CASTPGGQDTDTQYF
16 TRBV20-1 CSAWIDSFSGANVLTF